This T cell receptor (beta chain) was retrieved from a study of CD8 T cells in cerebrospinal fluid in Alzheimer's disease. Per the germline V gene, CDR1 is SGHAT and CDR2 is FQDESV (reference sequence). This CDR3 contains 15 residues. TCRdb re-called the 10x single-cell sequencing reads and catalogs CDR3 proteins one per entry, DNA excluded. Recorded for this sample: around 1,700 distinct CDR3 sequences. The chain joins TRBV11-1 to TRBJ1-2; as DNA is missing, the TRBD1 call by TCRdb cannot be tested. Source material: cerebrospinal fluid. The receptor was isolated from a human donor with mild cognitive impairment. CDR3 in amino acids: CASSPDRGRTDGYTF.